The 26 T cell receptor beta chains given below trace back to one sample, sequenced in a study of T cell responses to AZD1222 COVID-19 vaccine. The protocol was immunoSEQ multiplex PCR, while the TCRdb copy is restricted to in-frame clones and leaves out a portion. Here the sample spans approximately 200,000 clones, 85% to 90% being singletons. The source was peripheral blood, collected on day 0 of AZD1222 vaccination. These receptors all come from an adult in good health.

J is TRBJ2-7 and V is TRBV7-2, with 9 bases fitting TRBD2. Germline lookup yields CDR1 SGHTA and CDR2 FQGNSA. The CDR3 covers 16 residues. Trimming cost V 1 base and J 0 bases; bases outside gene matches: 4. The CDR3, as DNA: TGTGCCAGCAGCTTAGGGCTAGCGGGGAACTCCTACGAGCAGTACTTC. Translated, it gives CASSLGLAGNSYEQYF.

The V call is TRBV18, the J call TRBJ1-1; possible D gene TRBD1, 6 bases. The CDR3 has 15 amino acids. Looked up from germline, CDR1 is KGHSH and CDR2 is LQKENI. Between the trimmed V and J ends, which lost 6 bases and 1 base, there was a span of 15 bases. The CDR3 DNA follows: TGTGCCAGCTCTCAACAGGGAGGGCAGAACACTGAAGCTTTCTTT. As protein: CASSQQGGQNTEAFF.

The gene calls are TRBV2 and TRBJ1-1; 10 positions agree with TRBD1. Germline CDR1 is SNHLY and CDR2 is FYNNEI. The CDR3 has 15 residues. With 4 bases clipped from V and 1 base from J, the junction kept 3 bases outside the gene matches. CDR3 in amino acids: CASSGQGAGNTEAFF. The CDR3 DNA reads TGTGCCAGCAGTGGACAGGGGGCAGGGAACACTGAAGCTTTCTTT.

The V gene is TRBV2, the J gene TRBJ1-2; the match to TRBD1 covers 7 bases. Germline V gene data show CDR1 as SNHLY and CDR2 as FYNNEI. The J segment lost 7 bases and the V segment lost 5 bases, leaving 13 bases of the junction unmatched. The CDR3 totals 15 residues. CDR3 coding DNA: TGTGCCAGCAGTACGACAGGCTCCAGGGGGGGTGGCTACACCTTC. Its translation is CASSTTGSRGGGYTF.

This clone was counted only a few times. V usage is TRBV4-1 and J usage is TRBJ1-6; 9 bases match TRBD1. CDR3 size: 15 residues. CDR1 MGHRA and CDR2 YSYEKL come from the germline V gene. V lost 0 bases, J lost 9 bases, and 3 bases stayed unmatched. CDR3 residues: CASSQESTGGSPLHF. The CDR3 coding sequence is TGCGCCAGCAGCCAAGAGTCGACAGGGGGTTCACCCCTCCACTTT.

This chain joins TRBV7-9 and TRBJ2-7; TRBD2 aligns across 10 bases. Germline V CDR1 and CDR2: SEHNR, FQNEAQ (reference sequence). J lost 4 bases, V lost 5 bases, and 8 bases had no gene match. The CDR3 length is 15 residues. CDR3 amino acids: CASSITSGTVYEQYF. DNA for the CDR3: TGTGCCAGCAGCATTACTAGCGGGACCGTGTACGAGCAGTACTTC.

This clone was observed once. This chain connects TRBV19 to TRBJ1-5; weak D call: TRBD1 (6 bases). The CDR3 has 13 amino acids. The ends were cut back, 7 bases at V and 4 bases at J, with 11 bases in the middle. The germline gives CDR1 LNHDA, CDR2 SQIVND (reference sequence). The CDR3 DNA follows: TGTGCCAGTACCGGACAGATAAATCAGCCCCAGCATTTT. Its translation is CASTGQINQPQHF.

The genes are TRBV27 and TRBJ2-7; TRBD2 matches at 12 bases. CDR3 length equals 15 residues. V shed 7 bases, J shed 9 bases, and the junction held 13 bases outside the gene matches. Germline assignment: CDR1 MNHEY and CDR2 SMNVEV (reference sequence). CDR3 sequence: CASTLSTSGGPRQYF. In DNA form, the CDR3 reads TGTGCCAGCACCCTATCGACTAGCGGGGGACCGAGGCAGTACTTC.

The chain couples TRBV5-5 to TRBJ1-6; D is undetermined. CDR1 and CDR2 from the germline V gene are SGHKS and YYEKEE (reference sequence). The CDR3 is 19 amino acids. Between the trimmed V and J ends, which lost 4 bases and 4 bases, there was a span of 24 bases. In DNA form, the CDR3 reads TGTGCCAGCAGCACGATCCGACACCGGGGAGGATTGTATAATTCACCCCTCCACTTT. It codes for CASSTIRHRGGLYNSPLHF.

The rearrangement joins TRBV6-6 to TRBJ1-4; 8 bases map to TRBD1. The CDR3 sequence is 15 residues long. Germline CDR1 MNHNY, CDR2 SVGAGI (reference sequence). The ends lost 6 bases at V and 8 bases at J; junction bases unmatched: 11. The CDR3 DNA sequence: TGTGCCAGCAGGGCCGGGACAGGACCTTGGGAAAAACTGTTTTTT. It yields the protein CASRAGTGPWEKLFF.

The V and J genes are TRBV5-6 and TRBJ1-6; D unclear. The V gene lost 1 base and the J gene lost 4 bases, with 9 bases spanning the gap. The germline V gene has CDR1 SGHDT and CDR2 YYEEEE. The CDR3 covers 15 residues. DNA of the CDR3: TGTGCCAGCAGCTTGTCTCCGGGATATAATTCACCCCTCCACTTT. This codes for CASSLSPGYNSPLHF.

This clone is a singleton in its sample. The DNA for the CDR3 is TGTGCCAGCAGCTCCGGGGTCCCCACAGATACGCAGTATTTT. Translated: CASSSGVPTDTQYF. This chain links TRBV7-2 with TRBJ2-3; D possibly corresponds to TRBD2 (5 bases). This CDR3 spans 14 amino acids. The V end was cut by 4 bases, the J end by 2 bases, with 10 bases between. Looked up from germline, CDR1 is SGHTA and CDR2 is FQGNSA.

The CDR3 nucleotides read TGTGCCAGCGGTGGACGGTTCTACGAGCAGTACTTC. The encoded protein is CASGGRFYEQYF. The J gene is TRBJ2-7, the V gene TRBV11-2; D is unclear. The CDR3 is 12 residues long. Germline-derived CDR1 and CDR2 are SGHAT and FQNNGV. Trimming cost V 8 bases and J 3 bases, with 11 bases left between them.

The V and J genes are TRBV7-2 and TRBJ1-6; TRBD1 matches at 9 bases. Germline CDR1 is SGHTA and CDR2 is FQGNSA. V was pared by 3 bases and J by 4 bases, with 4 bases of the junction left unmatched. This CDR3 region has 16 residues. The CDR3 is CASSFGDRDYNSPLHF. CDR3 DNA: TGTGCCAGCAGCTTTGGGGACAGGGATTATAATTCACCCCTCCACTTT. The full variable domain, in which reference TRBV7-2 and TRBJ1-6 provide the parts outside the CDR3, is GAGVSQSPSNKVTEKGKDVELRCDPISGHTALYWYRQSLGQGLEFLIYFQGNSAPDKSGLPSDRFSAERTGGSVSTLTIQRTQQEDSAVYLCASSFGDRDYNSPLHFGNGTRLTVT.

This clone was seen a single time. The chain links TRBV6-5 to TRBJ1-1; D not certain. The CDR3 runs to 14 residues. The V end was cut by 1 base, the J end by 1 base, with 7 bases between. The germline gives CDR1 MNHEY, CDR2 SVGAGI. The DNA for the CDR3 is TGTGCCAGCAGTTACTGGGGAAAGAACACTGAAGCTTTCTTT. Its translation is CASSYWGKNTEAFF.

The chain recombines TRBV30 with TRBJ1-2, with 10 bases aligning to TRBD1. V lost 4 bases and J lost 7; bases outside the gene matches: 9. The length of the CDR3 is 14 residues. Germline-derived CDR1 and CDR2 are GTSNPN and SVGIG (reference sequence). CDR3: CAWNRDRGLVGYTF. The DNA for the CDR3 is TGTGCCTGGAATCGAGACAGGGGGCTCGTTGGCTACACCTTC. The full variable domain, with the rest looked up from reference TRBV30 and TRBJ1-2, is SQTIHQWPATLVQPVGSPLSLECTVEGTSNPNLYWYRQAAGRGLQLLFYSVGIGQISSEVPQNLSASRPQDRQFILSSKKLLLSDSGFYLCAWNRDRGLVGYTFGSGTRLTVV.

This clone has only one observation. This chain connects TRBV29-1 to TRBJ2-5; D is uncertain. CDR1 is SQVTM, CDR2 ANQGSEA, per germline. V was cut by 2 bases and J by 5 bases, with 9 bases left in between. The CDR3 contains 12 residues. The CDR3 DNA reads TGCAGCGTTGAAATACAGTGGGAGACCCAGTACTTC. This translates into CSVEIQWETQYF.

This clone is a singleton in its sample. This chain links TRBV14 with TRBJ1-1; D call uncertain. CDR1 and CDR2 from the germline V gene are SGHDN and FVKESK. V lost 0 bases to trimming and J lost 11 bases, with 10 bases between them. The CDR3 consists of 12 residues. CDR3 protein: CASSQEGRIAFF. The CDR3 nucleotides read TGTGCCAGCAGCCAAGAAGGCAGGATCGCTTTCTTT.

The chain links TRBV5-1 to TRBJ1-4; tentative D call: TRBD1 (6 bases). The germline gives CDR1 SGHRS, CDR2 YFSETQ. Trimming shortened V by 0 bases and J by 6 bases, and 15 bases separated the two germline ends. The CDR3 has 16 residues. The CDR3 coding sequence is TGCGCCAGCAGCTTGGTCAGGGGCGAGTTGGATGAAAAACTGTTTTTT. It specifies CASSLVRGELDEKLFF.

The rearrangement links TRBV29-1 to TRBJ1-1; unclear D gene. This CDR3 contains 15 residues. Germline V gene lookup returns CDR1 SQVTM and CDR2 ANQGSEA. Between the trimmed V and J ends, which lost 5 bases and 1 base, there was a span of 17 bases. CDR3 nucleotide sequence: TGCAGCGTTTCCAGGATACTAAAGTGGAACACTGAAGCTTTCTTT. Amino acid sequence: CSVSRILKWNTEAFF.

The chain uses TRBV5-4 and TRBJ2-5, with 8 bases aligning to TRBD1. Trimming removed 7 bases from V and 4 bases from J; junction bases left unmatched: 12. This CDR3 region has 15 residues. Looked up from germline, CDR1 is SGHNT and CDR2 is YYREEE (reference sequence). CDR3 sequence: CASFPRQGMAETQYF. The CDR3 coding sequence is TGTGCCAGCTTTCCTAGACAGGGGATGGCAGAGACCCAGTACTTC. Together with reference TRBV5-4 and TRBJ2-5, the CDR3 gives the full variable domain: ETGVTQSPTHLIKTRGQQVTLRCSSQSGHNTVSWYQQALGQGPQFIFQYYREEENGRGNFPPRFSGLQFPNYSSELNVNALELDDSALYLCASFPRQGMAETQYFGPGTRLLVL.

The chain carries TRBV3-1 (or the pseudogene TRBV3-2) and TRBJ1-2, with a possible D match to TRBD1 (6 bases). V was cut by 4 bases and J by 4 bases, with 16 bases left in between. The CDR3 length is 15 residues. Germline CDR1 and CDR2: LGHDT and YNNKEL (reference sequence). The CDR3 DNA reads as TGTGCCAGCAGCCCTATCGGGGGGGCTTCCTATGGCTACACCTTC. Protein product: CASSPIGGASYGYTF.

This chain joins TRBV5-6 and TRBJ1-1, with 7 bases fitting TRBD1. V was pared by 5 bases and J by 0 bases, with 7 bases of the junction left unmatched. Germline assignment: CDR1 SGHDT and CDR2 YYEEEE. The CDR3 loop spans 15 amino acids. This CDR3 is CASRNDRVLNTEAFF. The CDR3 DNA reads TGTGCCAGCAGGAACGACAGGGTCCTGAACACTGAAGCTTTCTTT.

This clone appeared once. The CDR3 sequence: CASRTGTGVHEQFF. The CDR3 DNA follows: TGTGCCAGCAGAACCGGGACAGGGGTTCATGAGCAGTTCTTC. The rearrangement uses TRBV5-4 and TRBJ2-1; 10 nucleotides line up with TRBD1. The CDR3 has 14 amino acids. CDR1 is SGHNT, CDR2 YYREEE, per germline (reference sequence). With 5 bases clipped from V and 8 bases from J, the junction kept 7 bases outside the gene matches.

This chain connects TRBV5-1 to TRBJ2-7; no clear D. The CDR3 totals 15 residues. V shed 4 bases and J shed 0 bases, with 14 bases lying between them. In germline, CDR1 is SGHRS, CDR2 YFSETQ. This CDR3 reads CASSPTPGRSYEQYF. The CDR3 DNA reads TGCGCCAGCAGCCCGACCCCGGGCCGCTCCTACGAGCAGTACTTC.

The V call is TRBV30, the J call TRBJ1-2, with 7 bases fitting TRBD1. Germline lookup yields CDR1 GTSNPN and CDR2 SVGIG (reference sequence). There are 14 residues in the CDR3. The V gene end was trimmed by 3 bases and the J gene end by 1 base; junction bases not matched to a gene: 5. The CDR3 DNA sequence: TGTGCCTGGAGCCGAGGACAGGTTAACTATGGCTACACCTTC. It translates to CAWSRGQVNYGYTF. The whole variable domain, remainder taken from reference TRBV30 and TRBJ1-2, is SQTIHQWPATLVQPVGSPLSLECTVEGTSNPNLYWYRQAAGRGLQLLFYSVGIGQISSEVPQNLSASRPQDRQFILSSKKLLLSDSGFYLCAWSRGQVNYGYTFGSGTRLTVV.